This T cell receptor beta chain was sequenced for a study of blood T cell repertoires in COVID-19. Looking at the study overall: Acute and convalescent COVID-19 samples came from the United States, Italy and Spain. The cDNA or gDNA used as material had been derived from T cells, B-cell-depleted T cells, or PBMCs.

CDR3 size: 13 residues. CDR1 is ENHRY, CDR2 SYGVKD, per germline. The V and J ends lost 6 bases and 7 bases, in that order; junction bases with no gene match: 6. In the source study's methods: Amplifying reference gene primers gave estimates of nucleated cell counts. The table came from immunoSEQ multiplex PCR; TCRdb's copy has only in-frame clones and leaves some out. V, J and clone size reflect that table, while D and trimming were determined from the DNA. The sample gives 150,000 to 200,000 clones, 86% of which show up once; more than 0.75% is in the top ten. This sequence joins TRBV10-3 and TRBJ1-2; 9 nucleotides agree with TRBD1. The sample taken for sequencing was peripheral blood. The TCR comes from a man aged 18 to 35 with acute or convalescent COVID-19. The CDR3 here is CAISRTGATGYTF. The DNA for the CDR3 is TGTGCCATCAGCAGGACAGGGGCTACTGGCTACACCTTC.